These T cell receptor beta chains were read from a single sample in a study of identical twins. MiXCR, run by TCRdb on the 5' RACE reads, gives a single entry per CDR3 protein. The table has 450,000 to 600,000 distinct CDR3 sequences, about a fifth seen once; the top ten hold approximately 0.48%. This sample was shared with a second study, whose subject was yellow fever vaccine responses in identical twins.

Sample: CD4+ T cells sorted from blood. All receptors come from a woman aged 18 to 35 in good health. CDR3s include the opening cysteine and the closing phenylalanine or tryptophan. Fields, in order: CDR3 length, V gene, J gene, D gene, clone size, CDR3 protein, CDR3 DNA. D genes are given only for firm matches. Size values are once, few and many counts, or a class for expanded clones, and some rows have none.

len: 13
v_gene: TRBV7-9
j_gene: TRBJ1-2
d_gene: TRBD1
abundance: many
CDR3aa: CASSGQANEGYTF
CDR3nt: TGTGCCAGCAGCGGACAGGCCAATGAGGGCTACACCTTC

len: 12
v_gene: TRBV24-1
j_gene: TRBJ2-5
d_gene: .
abundance: .
CDR3aa: CATSDLRETQYF
CDR3nt: TGTGCCACCAGTGATTTGCGGGAGACCCAGTACTTC

len: 14
v_gene: TRBV20-1
j_gene: TRBJ1-3
d_gene: .
abundance: .
CDR3aa: CSVYGALSGNTIYF
CDR3nt: TGCAGTGTATACGGGGCTCTCTCTGGAAACACCATATATTTT

len: 13
v_gene: TRBV12-3/TRBV12-4
j_gene: TRBJ2-1
d_gene: .
abundance: few
CDR3aa: CASSLTRESEQFF
CDR3nt: TGTGCCAGCAGTTTAACCCGCGAGAGTGAGCAGTTCTTC

len: 16
v_gene: TRBV7-2
j_gene: TRBJ1-3
d_gene: .
abundance: .
CDR3aa: CASSLGGSPSGNTIYF
CDR3nt: TGTGCCAGCAGCTTAGGGGGGTCCCCCTCTGGAAACACCATATATTTT

len: 15
v_gene: TRBV10-2
j_gene: TRBJ2-7
d_gene: .
abundance: few
CDR3aa: CASRREAVAAYEQYF
CDR3nt: TGCGCCAGCAGACGAGAGGCGGTAGCGGCGTACGAGCAGTACTTC

len: 14
v_gene: TRBV5-1
j_gene: TRBJ2-6
d_gene: .
abundance: .
CDR3aa: CASSFASGANVLTF
CDR3nt: TGCGCCAGCAGCTTCGCCTCTGGGGCCAACGTCCTGACTTTC

len: 11
v_gene: TRBV24-1
j_gene: TRBJ2-1
d_gene: .
abundance: few
CDR3aa: CATSPGNEQFF
CDR3nt: TGTGCCACCAGTCCGGGAAATGAGCAGTTCTTC

len: 15
v_gene: TRBV7-9
j_gene: TRBJ2-1
d_gene: .
abundance: .
CDR3aa: CASSLLARSYNEQFF
CDR3nt: TGTGCCAGCAGCTTACTAGCCCGCTCCTACAATGAGCAGTTCTTC

len: 15
v_gene: TRBV6-1
j_gene: TRBJ2-1
d_gene: .
abundance: .
CDR3aa: CASSRTPGQDSKGFF
CDR3nt: TGTGCCAGCAGCCGTACTCCGGGACAAGATTCCAAGGGGTTCTTC

len: 14
v_gene: TRBV3-1
j_gene: TRBJ1-6
d_gene: .
abundance: .
CDR3aa: CASSEVGNGSPLHF
CDR3nt: TGTGCCAGCAGTGAAGTCGGGAATGGCTCACCCCTCCACTTT

len: 16
v_gene: TRBV7-8
j_gene: TRBJ1-2
d_gene: TRBD1
abundance: .
CDR3aa: CASSRRPGTGVDGYTF
CDR3nt: TGTGCCAGCAGCAGACGCCCCGGGACAGGGGTCGATGGCTACACCTTC

len: 13
v_gene: TRBV7-6
j_gene: TRBJ1-1
d_gene: .
abundance: .
CDR3aa: CASSSYSTTEAFF
CDR3nt: TGTGCCAGCAGCTCTTACAGCACCACTGAAGCTTTCTTT

len: 15
v_gene: TRBV6-2/TRBV6-3
j_gene: TRBJ2-4
d_gene: .
abundance: few
CDR3aa: CASSLGGGFENIQYF
CDR3nt: TGTGCCAGCAGCCTAGGGGGTGGGTTCGAAAACATTCAGTACTTC

len: 12
v_gene: TRBV20-1
j_gene: TRBJ2-3
d_gene: .
abundance: .
CDR3aa: CSARSGTDTQYF
CDR3nt: TGCAGTGCCAGGTCGGGCACAGATACGCAGTATTTT

len: 14
v_gene: TRBV2
j_gene: TRBJ1-2
d_gene: .
abundance: .
CDR3aa: CASSDYSPNYGYTF
CDR3nt: TGTGCCAGCAGTGACTACAGTCCTAACTATGGCTACACCTTC

len: 15
v_gene: TRBV2
j_gene: TRBJ2-4
d_gene: TRBD2
abundance: .
CDR3aa: CASTRAGGGKNIQYF
CDR3nt: TGTGCCAGCACGCGCGCGGGAGGGGGCAAAAACATTCAGTACTTC

len: 12
v_gene: TRBV6-5
j_gene: TRBJ1-2
d_gene: .
abundance: .
CDR3aa: CASSYRGVGYTF
CDR3nt: TGTGCCAGCAGTTATCGAGGGGTCGGCTACACCTTC

len: 14
v_gene: TRBV28
j_gene: TRBJ1-5
d_gene: .
abundance: .
CDR3aa: CASNTPAGNQPQHF
CDR3nt: TGTGCCAGCAACACCCCAGCAGGCAATCAGCCCCAGCATTTT

len: 18
v_gene: TRBV5-1
j_gene: TRBJ2-2
d_gene: .
abundance: few
CDR3aa: CASTTEEHRLLNTGELFF
CDR3nt: TGCGCCAGCACCACTGAGGAGCACCGGCTCCTTAACACCGGGGAGCTGTTTTTT

len: 10
v_gene: TRBV29-1
j_gene: TRBJ2-1
d_gene: .
abundance: .
CDR3aa: CSVGRNEQFF
CDR3nt: TGCAGCGTTGGGCGGAATGAGCAGTTCTTC

len: 14
v_gene: TRBV6-5
j_gene: TRBJ1-4
d_gene: TRBD1
abundance: .
CDR3aa: CASSYRTGGEKLFF
CDR3nt: TGTGCCAGCAGTTACCGGACAGGAGGGGAAAAACTGTTTTTT